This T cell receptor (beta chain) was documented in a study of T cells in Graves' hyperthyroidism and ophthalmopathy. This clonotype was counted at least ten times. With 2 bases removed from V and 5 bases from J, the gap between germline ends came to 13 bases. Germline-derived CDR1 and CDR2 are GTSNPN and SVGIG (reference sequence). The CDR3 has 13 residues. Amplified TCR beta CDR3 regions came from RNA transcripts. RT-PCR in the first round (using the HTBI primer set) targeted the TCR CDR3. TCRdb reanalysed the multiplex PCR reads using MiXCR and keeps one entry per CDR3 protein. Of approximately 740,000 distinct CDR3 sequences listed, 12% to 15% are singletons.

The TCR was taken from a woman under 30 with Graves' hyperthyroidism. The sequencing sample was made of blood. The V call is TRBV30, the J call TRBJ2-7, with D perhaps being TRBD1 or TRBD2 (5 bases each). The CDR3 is CAWSSGAGNEQYF. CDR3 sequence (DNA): TGTGCCTGGAGTTCCGGGGCAGGCAACGAGCAGTACTTC.